This passage covers 13 T cell receptor beta chains from one sample sequenced in a study of T cells after yellow fever vaccination. MiXCR, run by TCRdb on the 5' RACE reads, gives a single entry per CDR3 protein. The table has 350,000 or so distinct CDR3 sequences, less than 9.5% seen once. Source: PBMCs, taken roughly 45 days after the first yellow fever vaccination. These receptors were collected from a young man who received the YFV17D yellow fever vaccine.

The genes are TRBV5-1 and TRBJ2-2; 10 nucleotides agree with TRBD1. The junction had 6 bases not matched to a gene; V was cut back by 4 bases and J by 3 bases. From germline, CDR1 is SGHRS and CDR2 YFSETQ. There are 16 residues in the CDR3. For the CDR3, the DNA is TGCGCCAGCAGCACGGGGGACAGGGGATACACCGGGGAGCTGTTTTTT. Translated, it gives CASSTGDRGYTGELFF.

In this sample, this clonotype turned up a few times. The J gene is TRBJ2-1, the V gene TRBV15, with TRBD2 identical over 8 bases. CDR1 LNHNV and CDR2 YYDKDF come from the germline V gene (reference sequence). V dropped 8 bases and J dropped 7; count of bases not matched to a gene: 10. This CDR3 has 14 amino acids. CDR3 amino acids: CATSLRGGLNEQFF. The DNA of the CDR3 is TGTGCCACCTCTCTACGGGGGGGCCTTAATGAGCAGTTCTTC.

This clonotype appeared a few times. The V call is TRBV28, the J call TRBJ1-1; 7 bases align to TRBD1. Germline V gene sequence: CDR1 MDHEN, CDR2 SYDVKM. V was pared by 5 bases and J by 8 bases, with 14 bases of the junction left unmatched. The CDR3 has 15 residues. The CDR3, as DNA: TGTGCCAGCAGTGCGCCAACAAGACAGGGAGGCGAAGCTTTCTTT. Its protein product is CASSAPTRQGGEAFF.

This clonotype was seen a few times. The chain is built from TRBV18 and TRBJ2-1; a possible D gene is TRBD2 (5 bases). The germline V gene encodes CDR1 KGHSH and CDR2 LQKENI. V gave up 0 bases and J gave up 10 bases, with 7 bases separating them. The CDR3 length is 12 residues. In nucleotides, the CDR3 is TGTGCCAGCTCACCACCGAGAGGGGAGCAGTTCTTC. Translation: CASSPPRGEQFF.

The rearrangement uses TRBV7-2 and TRBJ2-6; D gene unclear. Trimming pared 2 bases from V and 0 bases from J, leaving 5 bases between. The CDR3 is 15 residues long. The germline V gene encodes CDR1 SGHTA and CDR2 FQGNSA. As DNA, the CDR3 is TGTGCCAGCAGCTTATATATCTCTGGGGCCAACGTCCTGACTTTC. Translating it yields CASSLYISGANVLTF.

A few counts support this clonotype. The rearrangement joins TRBV16 to TRBJ1-3; no definite D call. Germline V gene lookup returns CDR1 KGHSY and CDR2 FQNENV. The CDR3 has 16 amino acids. V lost 3 bases, J lost 0 bases, and 12 bases lay in between. The CDR3 protein is CASSHGSAYSGNTIYF. The CDR3 coding sequence is TGTGCCAGCAGCCACGGGAGCGCCTACTCTGGAAACACCATATATTTT.

This clonotype was detected only a few times. The rearrangement links TRBV5-1 to TRBJ2-7, with TRBD2 matching 7 bases. J gave up 7 bases and V 6 bases, and 10 bases lay outside the gene matches. Per the germline V gene, CDR1 is SGHRS and CDR2 is YFSETQ. The CDR3 has 13 residues. The CDR3 protein is CASKERAAGEQYF. The CDR3 DNA follows: TGCGCCAGCAAGGAACGGGCAGCGGGGGAGCAGTACTTC.

This clonotype was seen a handful of times. The gene calls are TRBV2 and TRBJ2-1; TRBD1 agrees at 11 bases. CDR3 length: 15 amino acids. Germline V gene data show CDR1 as SNHLY and CDR2 as FYNNEI. The V gene end was trimmed by 8 bases and the J gene end by 9 bases; junction bases not matched to a gene: 12. The CDR3 sequence: CASESRDRGEREQFF. DNA for the CDR3: TGTGCCAGCGAAAGCCGGGACAGGGGGGAACGTGAGCAGTTCTTC.

The chain carries TRBV5-4 and TRBJ1-1; unclear D gene. CDR3 length equals 16 residues. Germline V gives CDR1 SGHNT, CDR2 YYREEE (reference sequence). Trimming shortened V by 4 bases and J by 1 base, and 17 bases separated the two germline ends. The CDR3 is CASSAPLQQRNTEAFF. For the CDR3, the DNA is TGTGCCAGCAGCGCTCCTCTACAGCAACGGAACACTGAAGCTTTCTTT. The entire variable domain, with the rest obtained from reference TRBV5-4 and TRBJ1-1, is as follows: ETGVTQSPTHLIKTRGQQVTLRCSSQSGHNTVSWYQQALGQGPQFIFQYYREEENGRGNFPPRFSGLQFPNYSSELNVNALELDDSALYLCASSAPLQQRNTEAFFGQGTRLTVV.

This clonotype showed up many times. The chain couples TRBV4-2 to TRBJ1-5; 7 nucleotides align to TRBD1. The CDR3 has 14 residues. The V gene's germline CDR1 is LGHNA and CDR2 YNFKEQ. V lost 5 bases and J lost 5; bases outside the gene matches: 6. CDR3 residues: CASSEGTVHQPQHF. In nucleotides, the CDR3 is TGTGCCAGCAGCGAAGGGACAGTCCATCAGCCCCAGCATTTT.

This clonotype was picked up a small number of times. The chain is built from TRBV29-1 and TRBJ1-2; D uncertain. Trimming took 3 bases from V and 0 from J, leaving 11 bases between them. The germline V gene has CDR1 SQVTM and CDR2 ANQGSEA. CDR3 length: 14 residues. CDR3 sequence reads: CSVDLAASNYGYTF. For the CDR3, the DNA is TGCAGCGTTGATTTGGCAGCCTCTAACTATGGCTACACCTTC.

The chain carries TRBV5-4 and TRBJ2-1, with 9 nucleotides matching TRBD1. This CDR3 has 15 residues. V was pared by 3 bases and J by 4 bases, with 5 bases of the junction left unmatched. CDR1 and CDR2 (germline): SGHNT, YYREEE (reference sequence). CDR3 region: CASSWDREFYNEQFF. The CDR3 nucleotides read TGTGCCAGCAGCTGGGACAGGGAGTTTTACAATGAGCAGTTCTTC.

Of note for this clonotype: Germline and junction disagree at one end, which may indicate a read error. This chain links TRBV5-1 with TRBJ2-5, with D unclear. The CDR3 totals 15 residues. Germline lookup yields CDR1 SGHRS and CDR2 YFSETQ. The CDR3 region is CASTIGEAKQETPYF. The DNA for the CDR3 is TGCGCCAGCACAATCGGTGAGGCAAAACAAGAGACCCCGTACTTC.